The T cell receptor beta chain described here comes from a study of beta chain features in type 1 diabetes (dated by TCRdb to between 2018 and 2020). As for the study more broadly: Mean age, gender distribution, total cell number and subset yield did not differ between patients and healthy donors. In the study, TCRB repertoires of sorted circulating CD4+ T cell subsets from recently diagnosed type 1 diabetes patients were compared with those of matched healthy donors. A total of roughly 100 million sorted cells were examined across all samples, and RNA yield correlated strongly with the number of cells per subset. Regulatory and stem cell-like memory subsets were isolated from only 8 patients and 8 healthy donors, whereas naive and central memory subsets came from all 30 or so donors. Paper-wide results and their limitations: Because cDNA rather than genomic DNA was sequenced, highly expressing activated cells could have been over-represented, although no difference in activation and CD3 levels was found between groups. Only small numbers of individuals were included in the HLA sub-analyses, which left unresolved whether HLA type had any influence on TCRB rearrangement. Shorter templates might be favored by PCR, yet because patient and control samples were amplified and corrected together, any such skew would affect both groups equally. Naive, central memory and regulatory TCRB repertoires appeared to be more similar among patients than among healthy donors. In all four CD4+ subsets, TCRB CDR3 length was moderately but significantly shorter in type 1 diabetes patients. At VDJ recombination sites, patients with type 1 diabetes made fewer insertions and deleted more nucleotides, a pattern implying thymic rearrangement abnormalities.

About this clone: No antigen is known for it. Base qualities are not provided; no much larger clone lies one nucleotide away. Different DNA sequences within this sample yield the same CDR3.

A single peripheral blood draw of about 120 mL on average was collected from each donor into heparinised tubes. A BD FACSAria II was used to sort naive, central memory, regulatory and stem cell-like memory CD4+ T cells with a panel that included CD45RO, CCR7, CD25, CD127, CD95 and CD27. All sorted populations exceeded 98% purity. Right away, PBMCs were isolated by Lymphoprep density gradient centrifugation and were stained directly, with no culture step. So that batch effects would be minimized, each experiment stained and sorted samples in pairs, pairing one healthy donor with one patient. The High Capacity cDNA Reverse Transcription Kit was used to reverse transcribe all of the isolated RNA, meaning that expressed TCRB transcripts were what got sequenced. Naive, central memory and regulatory T cell samples underwent deep immunoSEQ sequencing, averaging approximately 3.5 million total reads per sample. After sorted cells were lysed in RLT buffer, RNA was extracted with DNase-treated RNeasy Micro or Mini kits, with the choice depending on cell number. To prevent cross-contamination, each cell subset was processed individually, whereas patient and healthy donor samples were processed jointly. Using the immunoSEQ multiplex PCR, TCRB sequences were amplified from cDNA into 87-bp fragments spanning the CDR3 region. Sequencing of the amplicons was performed on the Illumina HiSeq platform. In the source study's methods: Synthetic template baselines were used to correct PCR bias computationally, reads within Hamming distance 2 were collapsed together, and singletons that could not be merged were discarded. Reads were aligned against IMGT so that V, D and J genes, CDR3 length and insertions or deletions at six rearrangement sites could be assigned. Within each subset, clonotype counts were normalized to sorted cell number, and only after that were true diversity and Gini coefficients computed with the tcR R package. Repertoire sharing was quantified using the overlap coefficient calculated on TCRB nucleotide sequences. Out-of-frame TCRB sequences from naive cells were analyzed to stand in for the pre-selection repertoire. TCRdb re-hosts the immuneACCESS table, in-frame sequences only. Its copies lack some clones; in the studies checked, an unresolved V gene accounts for under half of them, and the cause for the rest is not known. The V and J calls and clone size are taken from that table; D and trimming were inferred from the DNA. Present in this sample are hundreds of thousands of clones, about an eighth of which were seen just once. The ten largest clones take up 0.02% to 0.025% of the sample.

Ends trimmed: V by 5 bases, J by 2 bases; bases unmatched to a gene: 9. The germline V gene specifies MDHEN as CDR1 and SYDVKM as CDR2. There are 15 amino acids in the CDR3, from cysteine to phenylalanine inclusive. Just the 45-base CDR3 DNA is kept, in frame starting at base 1. The rearrangement joined TRBV28 to TRBJ2-7, with TRBD2 identical over 7 junction bases. Source material: naive CD4+ T cells from blood. This specimen's cell subset or site label, per the study, means: true naive CD4+ T cells. This TCR was recovered from a man between 18 and 29 years old with type 1 diabetes. For the CDR3, the sequence is CASSPPGGPTYEQYF. The bases read TGTGCCAGCAGTCCCCCGGGGGGACCAACCTACGAGCAGTACTTC.